Following are 21 T cell receptor beta chains from one sample sequenced in a study of T cell changes during pregnancy in multiple sclerosis (dated by TCRdb to the late 2010s). The library relied on the immunoSEQ multiplex PCR assay. This is the immuneACCESS table as TCRdb keeps it, with only in-frame sequences that have V and J called. A part of the clones is gone; compared with another copy, unresolved V genes explain less than half, and the rest is unexplained. The sample table shows tens of thousands of clones, and about 90% are seen once. The ten largest clones add up to 0.86% of the sample. The source material was peripheral blood, sampled in the second trimester of pregnancy. The receptors come from a female donor with multiple sclerosis, enrolled in a pregnancy study.

The chain combines TRBV4-2 with TRBJ2-5; TRBD2 agrees at 9 bases. Germline V gene data show CDR1 as LGHNA and CDR2 as YNFKEQ. There are 16 residues in the CDR3. V was pared by 0 bases and J by 5 bases, with 7 bases of the junction left unmatched. The DNA of the CDR3 is TGTGCCAGCAGCCAAGACGGCGCGGGGGGGGTGGAGACCCAGTACTTC. Amino acid sequence: CASSQDGAGGVETQYF.

This chain uses TRBV19 with TRBJ2-5; D perhaps matches TRBD2 (5 bases). V was shortened by 7 bases and J by 5 bases, with 17 bases between the two germline ends. The germline CDR1 and CDR2 sequences are LNHDA and SQIVND (reference sequence). The CDR3 length is 14 residues. This CDR3 reads CASKEASRGETQYF. In nucleotides, the CDR3 is TGTGCCAGTAAGGAAGCCTCCCGAGGGGAGACCCAGTACTTC.

The CDR3 is CASSSGGVIHGYTF. The CDR3 nucleotides are TGTGCCAGTAGTTCGGGAGGGGTAATACATGGCTACACCTTC. This chain links TRBV19 with TRBJ1-2; TRBD1 might be the D (5 bases). The CDR3 covers 14 residues. CDR1 is LNHDA, CDR2 SQIVND, per germline (reference sequence). V lost 5 bases to trimming and J lost 6 bases, with 16 bases between them.

The chain uses TRBV11-2 and TRBJ2-7, with D hard to call. Trimming pared 2 bases from V and 4 bases from J, leaving 6 bases between. The CDR3 has 12 amino acids. CDR1 is SGHAT, CDR2 FQNNGV, per germline. DNA for the CDR3: TGTGCCAGCAGCTTATCACTGTACGAGCAGTACTTC. It codes for CASSLSLYEQYF.

The chain is built from TRBV9 and TRBJ2-3; 8 nucleotides agree with TRBD1. With V trimmed by 4 bases and J by 0 bases, 4 bases remained unmatched. CDR3 length: 15 residues. Germline V CDR1 and CDR2: SGDLS, YYNGEE. This CDR3 is CASSIRQGSTDTQYF. The CDR3 DNA reads TGTGCCAGCAGCATCAGACAGGGGAGCACAGATACGCAGTATTTT.

The chain is built from TRBV7-6 and TRBJ1-5, with D perhaps matching TRBD1 (6 bases). CDR1 is SGHVS and CDR2 is FNYEAQ in the germline V gene. Between the trimmed V and J ends, which lost 2 bases and 5 bases, there was a span of 10 bases. The CDR3 is 14 residues long. The CDR3 sequence: CASSLSGDHQPQHF. The DNA of the CDR3 is TGTGCCAGCAGCTTATCAGGGGATCATCAGCCCCAGCATTTT.

The chain couples TRBV18 to TRBJ1-6, with TRBD1 as a possible D gene (6 bases). Trimming removed 3 bases from V and 8 bases from J, with 14 bases in between. The germline V gene encodes CDR1 KGHSH and CDR2 LQKENI. The CDR3 spans 15 residues. CDR3 sequence: CASSPGGGRHSPLHF. The CDR3 nucleotides read TGTGCCAGCTCACCTGGGGGGGGCCGGCATTCACCCCTCCACTTT.

This clone occurred once. The chain recombines TRBV7-3 with TRBJ2-5; D not resolved. The germline V gene encodes CDR1 SGHTA and CDR2 FQGTGA. The CDR3 has 13 residues. Trimming left V 3 bases short and J 2 bases short, with 7 bases between. The CDR3 coding sequence is TGTGCCAGCAGCTTTACACGACAAGAGACCCAGTACTTC. It yields the protein CASSFTRQETQYF.

The chain recombines TRBV9 with TRBJ2-7; the D gene is possibly TRBD2 (5 bases). V lost 3 bases and J 6 bases, leaving 16 bases between the germline ends. The CDR3 is 14 amino acids. Germline lookup yields CDR1 SGDLS and CDR2 YYNGEE. For the CDR3, the DNA is TGTGCCAGCAGCGGCGGACTTCCCGAGGGCGAGCAGTACTTC. Protein product: CASSGGLPEGEQYF.

V and J are TRBV4-2 and TRBJ2-5, with a possible D match to TRBD2 (5 bases). Germline CDR1 LGHNA, CDR2 YNFKEQ. This CDR3 region has 14 residues. Trimming removed 1 base at V and 3 bases at J, with 9 bases between. For the CDR3, the DNA is TGTGCCAGCAGCCAAGTGGGTAGCGAAGAGACCCAGTACTTC. Translation gives CASSQVGSEETQYF.

The CDR3 is CASSLLGLAGDNEQFF. CDR3 coding DNA: TGTGCCAGCAGCTTATTAGGACTAGCGGGGGACAATGAGCAGTTCTTC. This chain links TRBV7-2 with TRBJ2-1; 13 bases align to TRBD2. The ends lost 2 bases at V and 5 bases at J; junction bases unmatched: 3. The CDR3 extends over 16 amino acids. The germline V gene has CDR1 SGHTA and CDR2 FQGNSA.

This chain connects TRBV6-1 to TRBJ1-1; perhaps TRBD1 as D (5 bases). V lost 4 bases and J lost 11, with 17 bases in between. Germline loops: CDR1 MNHNS, CDR2 SASEGT. The CDR3 contains 13 residues. DNA for the CDR3: TGTGCCAGCAGTGGGGGGGTTGTCTGGGATGCTTTCTTT. This encodes CASSGGVVWDAFF.

The chain is built from TRBV30 and TRBJ1-2; TRBD1 matches at 8 bases. The CDR3 consists of 13 residues. Germline values: CDR1 GTSNPN, CDR2 SVGIG (reference sequence). Trimming cost V 4 bases and J 7 bases; bases outside gene matches: 8. The CDR3: CAWTAGGALGYTF. CDR3 DNA sequence: TGTGCCTGGACAGCAGGGGGCGCGCTTGGCTACACCTTC.

The rearrangement uses TRBV5-1 and TRBJ2-3; TRBD2 matches 10 bases. The CDR3 is 16 residues long. Germline lookup yields CDR1 SGHRS and CDR2 YFSETQ. V lost 0 bases to trimming and J lost 4 bases; unmatched junction nucleotides: 5. The CDR3 DNA sequence: TGCGCCAGCAGCTTGGAAAGCGGGAGGGGGGCAGATACGCAGTATTTT. This codes for CASSLESGRGADTQYF.

The chain is built from TRBV7-6 and TRBJ2-2; 7 bases are shared with TRBD1. CDR1 SGHVS and CDR2 FNYEAQ come from the germline V gene. Germline trimming cut 5 bases from V and 0 bases from J; bases unmatched to any gene: 3. CDR3 length: 15 residues. The CDR3 loop reads CASSPTGPNTGELFF. The DNA for the CDR3 is TGTGCCAGCAGCCCGACAGGGCCGAACACCGGGGAGCTGTTTTTT. The entire variable domain, with the rest obtained from reference TRBV7-6 and TRBJ2-2, is as follows: GAGVSQSPRYKVTKRGQDVALRCDPISGHVSLYWYRQALGQGPEFLTYFNYEAQQDKSGLPNDRFSAERPEGSISTLTIQRTEQRDSAMYRCASSPTGPNTGELFFGEGSRLTVL.

The chain carries TRBV7-9 and TRBJ2-1; TRBD2 might be the D (5 bases). The CDR3 loop spans 12 amino acids. The germline V and J ends were trimmed by 4 bases and 9 bases, with 10 bases remaining between them. Germline V gene data show CDR1 as SEHNR and CDR2 as FQNEAQ (reference sequence). CDR3 nucleotides: TGTGCCAGCAGCTCCTGGGCGGGTGAGCAGTTCTTC. Translated, it gives CASSSWAGEQFF.

The chain couples TRBV10-3 to TRBJ2-5; 7 positions agree with TRBD2. This CDR3 spans 15 amino acids. V lost 0 bases to trimming and J lost 1 base; unmatched junction nucleotides: 2. Germline CDR1 reads ENHRY; CDR2 reads SYGVKD. The CDR3 loop is CAISESGGVQETQYF. The CDR3 region has the DNA TGTGCCATCAGTGAGTCGGGGGGGGTCCAAGAGACCCAGTACTTC.

This clone occurred once. The chain carries TRBV9 and TRBJ2-2, with a tentative D call TRBD2 (5 bases). The CDR3 is made up of 16 amino acids. In germline, CDR1 is SGDLS, CDR2 YYNGEE. Trimming removed 0 bases at V and 1 base at J, with 10 bases between. In DNA form, the CDR3 reads TGTGCCAGCAGCGTAGCACTCGGAGGGAACACCGGGGAGCTGTTTTTT. This codes for CASSVALGGNTGELFF.

This rearrangement joins TRBV19 to TRBJ1-1; 8 bases match TRBD1. The length of the CDR3 is 16 residues. Germline-derived CDR1 and CDR2 are LNHDA and SQIVND (reference sequence). V lost 1 base, J lost 3 bases, and 7 bases stayed unmatched. In nucleotides, the CDR3 is TGTGCCAGTAGTATAGTAGCCGGGACAGGAGACACTGAAGCTTTCTTT. It codes for CASSIVAGTGDTEAFF. Together with reference TRBV19 and TRBJ1-1, the CDR3 gives the full variable domain: DGGITQSPKYLFRKEGQNVTLSCEQNLNHDAMYWYRQDPGQGLRLIYYSQIVNDFQKGDIAEGYSVSREKKESFPLTVTSAQKNPTAFYLCASSIVAGTGDTEAFFGQGTRLTVV.

The chain combines TRBV9 with TRBJ2-3, with 10 positions matching TRBD2. Looked up from germline, CDR1 is SGDLS and CDR2 is YYNGEE. After removal of 2 bases from V and 3 bases from J, the junction contained 9 bases not matched to a gene. The CDR3 length is 17 residues. The CDR3 DNA follows: TGTGCCAGCAGCGTCCTTTCCGGGACTAGCGTGACAGATACGCAGTATTTT. Translation gives CASSVLSGTSVTDTQYF.

V usage is TRBV6-5 and J usage is TRBJ1-3, with 7 bases identical to TRBD1. This CDR3 is 15 amino acids long. Germline V CDR1 and CDR2: MNHEY, SVGAGI. J gave up 2 bases and V 0 bases, and 1 base lay outside the gene matches. In nucleotides, the CDR3 is TGTGCCAGCAGTTACTCGGGGACAGCTGGAAACACCATATATTTT. As protein: CASSYSGTAGNTIYF.